The 30 T cell receptor beta chains listed next were all sequenced from one sample in a study of graft-versus-host responses after intestinal transplantation. Their antigens are not known. Profiled with immunoSEQ multiplex PCR; TCRdb holds only in-frame clones, not every one. The sample contains under 25,000 clones, 82% of which appear only once. The source was unstimulated CD8+ T cells sorted from spleen or lymph node cells, collected before transplant. The receptor source for this set is a human donor who was the organ donor for an intestinal transplant.

This clone has just one count. This chain joins TRBV13 and TRBJ1-4; D is unresolved. CDR1 is PRHDT, CDR2 FYEKMQ, per germline (reference sequence). The CDR3 spans 17 residues. Trimming took off 1 base at V and 7 bases at J, with 19 bases between the two ends. CDR3 sequence reads: CASSLDIRGSVGEKLFF. In DNA, the CDR3 is TGTGCCAGCAGCTTAGACATTCGGGGATCGGTGGGTGAAAAACTGTTTTTT.

This chain connects TRBV5-5 to TRBJ1-5; D gene uncertain. The CDR3 loop spans 19 amino acids. Trimming stripped 3 bases from V and 0 bases from J, with 22 bases between. CDR1 and CDR2 (germline): SGHKS, YYEKEE (reference sequence). The CDR3 spells CASSSSFILGQDSNQPQHF. The CDR3 DNA follows: TGTGCCAGCAGCTCCTCTTTTATTTTAGGGCAGGATAGCAATCAGCCCCAGCATTTT. The complete variable domain, with remaining parts taken from reference TRBV5-5 and TRBJ1-5, reads DAGVTQSPTHLIKTRGQQVTLRCSPISGHKSVSWYQQVLGQGPQFIFQYYEKEERGRGNFPDRFSARQFPNYSSELNVNALLLGDSALYLCASSSSFILGQDSNQPQHFGDGTRLSIL.

The CDR3 sequence is CASSLLAGGPVDEQYF. The CDR3 bases are TGTGCCAGCAGCTTACTAGCGGGGGGGCCGGTAGACGAGCAGTACTTC. J is TRBJ2-7 and V is TRBV7-2; 12 nucleotides agree with TRBD2. V was clipped by 2 bases and J by 5 bases; unmatched bases: 7. There are 16 residues in the CDR3. Germline loops: CDR1 SGHTA, CDR2 FQGNSA.

This clone was counted once. The rearrangement links TRBV7-2 to TRBJ1-5; D not resolved. Germline-derived CDR1 and CDR2 are SGHTA and FQGNSA. V lost 1 base to trimming and J lost 7 bases, with 8 bases between them. The CDR3 totals 13 residues. The CDR3 sequence is CASSLGAGQPQHF. The CDR3 DNA reads TGTGCCAGCAGCTTAGGGGCTGGGCAGCCCCAGCATTTT.

For the CDR3, the DNA is TGTGCCAGCTCACCGTGGGGGGGCGCGGACAATGAGCAGTTCTTC. It codes for CASSPWGGADNEQFF. J is TRBJ2-1 and V is TRBV18; D is possibly TRBD2 (7 bases). The CDR3 runs 15 residues. Germline assignment: CDR1 KGHSH and CDR2 LQKENI. V dropped 3 bases and J dropped 5 bases, with 14 bases sitting between them. Full variable domain (rest looked up from reference TRBV18 and TRBJ2-1): NAGVMQNPRHLVRRRGQEARLRCSPMKGHSHVYWYRQLPEEGLKFMVYLQKENIIDESGMPKERFSAEFPKEGPSILRIQQVVRGDSAAYFCASSPWGGADNEQFFGPGTRLTVL.

This chain joins TRBV9 and TRBJ2-7; maybe TRBD2 (5 bases). Looked up from germline, CDR1 is SGDLS and CDR2 is YYNGEE. CDR3 length: 15 residues. V was trimmed by 2 bases and J by 3 bases, leaving 15 bases between them. The CDR3 sequence: CASSVAASPNYEQYF. The CDR3 DNA reads as TGTGCCAGCAGCGTCGCGGCTAGCCCTAACTACGAGCAGTACTTC.

The CDR3 bases are TGTGCCAGCAGGTCAGCGGGGGCCCCCTACAATGAGCAGTTCTTC. It is translated as CASRSAGAPYNEQFF. This chain joins TRBV9 and TRBJ2-1; 8 nucleotides agree with TRBD2. Per germline, CDR1 SGDLS and CDR2 YYNGEE. V lost 5 bases to trimming and J lost 2 bases; unmatched junction nucleotides: 6. The CDR3 sequence is 15 residues long.

This clone was observed a handful of times. This rearrangement joins TRBV7-8 to TRBJ1-2; maybe TRBD1 (6 bases). V lost 5 bases, J lost 4 bases, and 14 bases lay in between. CDR3 length: 14 residues. CDR1 and CDR2 from the germline V gene are SGHVS and FQNEAQ. CDR3 in DNA: TGTGCCAGCAGCCCTGAACAGGGAGCCTATGGCTACACCTTC. Its translation: CASSPEQGAYGYTF.

This sequence joins TRBV5-1 and TRBJ1-1, with TRBD1 matching 8 bases. This CDR3 comprises 15 residues. Trimming at V came to 4 bases and at J to 0 bases, leaving 5 bases not matched to a gene. CDR1 SGHRS and CDR2 YFSETQ come from the germline V gene. CDR3: CASSIHRGMNTEAFF. CDR3 coding DNA: TGCGCCAGCAGCATACACAGGGGGATGAACACTGAAGCTTTCTTT.

The chain joins TRBV13 to TRBJ2-1; 7 bases are shared with TRBD2. The V segment lost 5 bases and the J segment 8 bases; nucleotides outside the gene matches: 12. The germline V gene encodes CDR1 PRHDT and CDR2 FYEKMQ (reference sequence). The CDR3 loop spans 15 amino acids. The CDR3 sequence is CASSPKGGSPDEQFF. In nucleotides, the CDR3 is TGTGCCAGCAGCCCCAAGGGCGGGAGTCCAGATGAGCAGTTCTTC.

CDR3 sequence reads: CASSWTSGVYNEQFF. CDR3 DNA: TGTGCCAGCAGCTGGACTAGCGGGGTCTACAATGAGCAGTTCTTC. The chain carries TRBV5-4 and TRBJ2-1; 12 bases map to TRBD2. The ends lost 3 bases at V and 3 bases at J; junction bases unmatched: 1. Per germline, CDR1 SGHNT and CDR2 YYREEE (reference sequence). The CDR3 has 15 residues.

CDR3 DNA sequence: TGCGCCAGCAGCCAACTTAAGGGAACTAGCGGGAGGGCAGATACGCAGTATTTT. It encodes CASSQLKGTSGRADTQYF. The gene calls are TRBV4-1 and TRBJ2-3; 13 positions agree with TRBD2. The CDR3 is 18 amino acids. The V gene end was trimmed by 2 bases and the J gene end by 4 bases; junction bases not matched to a gene: 9. Per the germline V gene, CDR1 is MGHRA and CDR2 is YSYEKL.

The rearrangement links TRBV30 to TRBJ2-7; D is unclear. This CDR3 is built from 11 residues. From germline, CDR1 is GTSNPN and CDR2 SVGIG (reference sequence). V was trimmed by 1 base and J by 2 bases, leaving 3 bases between them. CDR3 nucleotides: TGTGCCTGGAGTGAAACCTACGAGCAGTACTTC. Protein product: CAWSETYEQYF.

The chain couples TRBV19 to TRBJ1-4; D gene uncertain. CDR3 length: 14 amino acids. The germline CDR1 and CDR2 sequences are LNHDA and SQIVND (reference sequence). Trimming took 5 bases from V and 6 from J, leaving 13 bases between them. This chain's CDR3 is CASSPRRFYEKLFF. As DNA, the CDR3 is TGTGCCAGTAGTCCCCGCAGGTTTTATGAAAAACTGTTTTTT.

The gene calls are TRBV7-2 and TRBJ2-3, with a tentative D call TRBD2 (5 bases). V was trimmed by 1 base and J by 5 bases, leaving 16 bases between them. Germline CDR1 is SGHTA and CDR2 is FQGNSA. There are 16 residues in the CDR3. In DNA form, the CDR3 reads TGTGCCAGCAGCTTAGAACCCCTAGCCGGGGAAGATACGCAGTATTTT. Its protein is CASSLEPLAGEDTQYF.

This clone came up once. This rearrangement joins TRBV10-3 to TRBJ1-5, with D perhaps TRBD1 (6 bases). Trimming cost V 5 bases and J 4 bases, with 15 bases left between them. The CDR3 is made up of 15 amino acids. Germline V gene lookup returns CDR1 ENHRY and CDR2 SYGVKD. CDR3 sequence: CAISPAGDLNQPQHF. Written as DNA, the CDR3 is TGTGCCATCAGTCCTGCAGGGGACTTAAATCAGCCCCAGCATTTT.

The chain links TRBV4-2 to TRBJ2-1; the D is unclear. V was pared by 10 bases and J by 8 bases, with 18 bases between. Germline CDR1 LGHNA, CDR2 YNFKEQ. The CDR3 sequence is 13 residues long. The CDR3 DNA sequence: TGTGCCACCGAGGTAAGGATTGGGGATGAGCAGTTCTTC. Translation: CATEVRIGDEQFF.

The V and J genes are TRBV2 and TRBJ1-4; D is unresolved. CDR1 SNHLY and CDR2 FYNNEI come from the germline V gene. V was shortened by 1 base and J by 6 bases, with 15 bases between the two germline ends. This CDR3 has 16 amino acids. The chain's CDR3 is CASSEGMVIGDEKLFF. CDR3 DNA sequence: TGTGCCAGCAGTGAAGGCATGGTAATTGGGGATGAAAAACTGTTTTTT.

The chain links TRBV2 to TRBJ2-7, with D perhaps TRBD1 (5 bases). The germline V gene has CDR1 SNHLY and CDR2 FYNNEI. Trimming pared 8 bases from V and 3 bases from J, leaving 8 bases between. This CDR3 has 11 residues. The DNA for the CDR3 is TGTGCCAGCGAAAGGGGCTACGAGCAGTACTTC. Its protein product is CASERGYEQYF.

The chain uses TRBV27 and TRBJ1-2; possible D gene TRBD1, 6 bases. Looked up from germline, CDR1 is MNHEY and CDR2 is SMNVEV (reference sequence). This CDR3 spans 13 amino acids. The V end lost 5 bases, the J end lost 6 bases, and 13 bases lay between the germline ends. The CDR3 sequence is CASSLRGTDGYTF. CDR3 coding DNA: TGTGCCAGCAGTCTGAGGGGGACGGATGGCTACACCTTC.

V is TRBV7-4 and J is TRBJ2-6, with unresolved D. Trimming removed 5 bases at V and 5 bases at J, with 22 bases between. This CDR3 is built from 18 residues. CDR1 SGHVT and CDR2 SQSDAQ come from the germline V gene. The CDR3 DNA follows: TGTGCCAGCAGCGGCCGCGCCAGCTCACAAAGTCGGGCCAACGTCCTGACTTTC. Amino acid sequence: CASSGRASSQSRANVLTF. The whole variable domain, filled in from reference TRBV7-4 and TRBJ2-6, reads GAGVSQSPRYKVAKRGRDVALRCDSISGHVTLYWYRQTLGQGSEVLTYSQSDAQRDKSGRPSGRFSAERPERSVSTLKIQRTEQGDSAVYLCASSGRASSQSRANVLTFGAGSRLTVL.

V is TRBV27 and J is TRBJ2-7; 7 nucleotides agree with TRBD2. V was pared by 3 bases and J by 4 bases, with 6 bases of the junction left unmatched. The CDR3 runs to 14 residues. CDR1 and CDR2 (germline): MNHEY, SMNVEV (reference sequence). The CDR3 loop reads CASSLGGEGYEQYF. The CDR3 region has the DNA TGTGCCAGCAGTTTGGGAGGGGAAGGATACGAGCAGTACTTC.

The chain uses TRBV14 and TRBJ1-1; tentative D call: TRBD1 (6 bases). V was clipped by 3 bases and J by 0 bases, with 14 bases between them. The CDR3 is 16 residues long. Germline V CDR1 and CDR2: SGHDN, FVKESK. The CDR3 loop is CASSHLTDSLNTEAFF. DNA for the CDR3: TGTGCCAGCAGCCACCTAACGGACAGTTTGAACACTGAAGCTTTCTTT.

DNA for the CDR3: TGTGCCAGTAGTCTCCGAGCCGGGACAGGGGCAAACGAGCAGTACTTC. It yields the protein CASSLRAGTGANEQYF. V is TRBV19 and J is TRBJ2-7; TRBD1 agrees at 10 bases. The V and J ends lost 5 bases and 5 bases, in that order; junction bases with no gene match: 12. Germline assignment: CDR1 LNHDA and CDR2 SQIVND (reference sequence). The CDR3 totals 16 residues.

The chain links TRBV25-1 to TRBJ1-5; tentatively, D is TRBD1 (5 bases). Germline V gene data show CDR1 as MGHDK and CDR2 as SYGVNS. Trimming pared 1 base from V and 4 bases from J, leaving 11 bases between. The CDR3 is 15 residues long. CDR3 in DNA: TGTGCCAGCAGTGAATCGGCAACAGGTAATCAGCCCCAGCATTTT. Protein: CASSESATGNQPQHF.

The chain couples TRBV13 to TRBJ1-1; D gene ambiguous. V was pared by 5 bases and J by 8 bases, with 12 bases between. CDR3 size: 12 residues. Germline V CDR1 and CDR2: PRHDT, FYEKMQ (reference sequence). The CDR3 loop reads CASSHIGVEAFF. CDR3 bases: TGTGCCAGCAGCCATATTGGCGTAGAAGCTTTCTTT. The entire variable domain, with the rest obtained from reference TRBV13 and TRBJ1-1, is as follows: AAGVIQSPRHLIKEKRETATLKCYPIPRHDTVYWYQQGPGQDPQFLISFYEKMQSDKGSIPDRFSAQQFSDYHSELNMSSLELGDSALYFCASSHIGVEAFFGQGTRLTVV.

This sequence joins TRBV19 and TRBJ2-7; 11 bases fit TRBD2. Germline CDR1 LNHDA, CDR2 SQIVND (reference sequence). V lost 5 bases and J lost 4; bases outside the gene matches: 4. The CDR3 has 14 amino acids. The CDR3 sequence is CASSPGTSGYEQYF. As DNA, the CDR3 is TGTGCCAGTAGTCCCGGGACTAGCGGATACGAGCAGTACTTC.

CDR3 in amino acids: CASSQDIGGQGYEQYF. The CDR3 bases are TGCGCCAGCAGCCAAGATATAGGGGGACAGGGGTACGAGCAGTACTTC. The chain recombines TRBV4-3 with TRBJ2-7, with 10 nucleotides matching TRBD1. Unmatched junction bases numbered 6, after V lost 0 bases and J lost 4 bases. Germline CDR1 LGHNA, CDR2 YSLEER. The CDR3 is 16 residues long.

The rearrangement uses TRBV5-1 and TRBJ2-7, with D maybe TRBD2 (6 bases). Germline V gene lookup returns CDR1 SGHRS and CDR2 YFSETQ. V was shortened by 0 bases and J by 3 bases, with 22 bases between the two germline ends. This CDR3 is 18 amino acids long. The CDR3 loop is CASSLVRRGGVGGYEQYF. CDR3 in DNA: TGCGCCAGCAGCTTGGTAAGGCGTGGCGGGGTCGGGGGCTACGAGCAGTACTTC.

This chain links TRBV4-1 with TRBJ1-1; D not certain. This CDR3 region has 12 residues. Trimming pared 4 bases from V and 10 bases from J, leaving 13 bases between. CDR1 and CDR2 from the germline V gene are MGHRA and YSYEKL. The CDR3 region is CASSRKGYPAFF. The CDR3 DNA reads TGCGCCAGCAGCCGAAAGGGTTACCCAGCTTTCTTT.